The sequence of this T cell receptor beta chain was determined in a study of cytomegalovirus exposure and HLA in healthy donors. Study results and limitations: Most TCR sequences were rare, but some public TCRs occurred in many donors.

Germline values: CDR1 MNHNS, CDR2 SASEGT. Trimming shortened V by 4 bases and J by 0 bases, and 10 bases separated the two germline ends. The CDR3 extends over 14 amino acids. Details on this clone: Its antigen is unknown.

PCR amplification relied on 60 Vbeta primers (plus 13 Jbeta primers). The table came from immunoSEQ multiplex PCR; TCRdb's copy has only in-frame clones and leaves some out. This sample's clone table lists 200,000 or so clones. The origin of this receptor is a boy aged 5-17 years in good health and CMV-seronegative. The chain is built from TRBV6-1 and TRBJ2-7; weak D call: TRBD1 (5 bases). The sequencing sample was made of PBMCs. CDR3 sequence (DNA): TGTGCCAGCAGTGTCCAGGGCAGCTCCTACGAGCAGTACTTC. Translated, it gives CASSVQGSSYEQYF.